This T cell receptor beta chain was captured by sequencing in a study of T cell changes during pregnancy in multiple sclerosis. Assay used: immunoSEQ multiplex PCR; TCRdb lists only in-frame clones, some missing. The table has 65,000 to 85,000 clones, under 95% seen once. Trimming removed 3 bases from V and 5 bases from J, with 13 bases in between. The CDR3 length is 14 residues. From germline, CDR1 is SGHTA and CDR2 FQGNSA. V is TRBV7-2 and J is TRBJ2-5, with no clear D. The clonotype comes from a female donor with multiple sclerosis, enrolled in a pregnancy study. Here the sequenced sample was peripheral blood, taken in the third trimester of pregnancy. In DNA form, the CDR3 reads TGTGCCAGCAGCTTCCCTAGTTCGGTGGAGACCCAGTACTTC. This encodes CASSFPSSVETQYF.